This T cell receptor (beta chain) was captured in a study of shared clonotypes between healthy human individuals. Germline values: CDR1 SGHRS, CDR2 YFSETQ. Trimming took 3 bases from V and 5 from J, leaving 20 bases between them. The CDR3 contains 16 residues. Concerning this clone: Its antigen is not identified.

Findings of the study overall: Sample collection involved blood only; tissue repertoires are likely different. Few donors limited the genetic and exposure-history diversity represented.

Unsorted PBMC samples were amplified in replicate PCRs containing roughly 300 ng DNA, tens of thousands of T cell genomes. The authors sequenced unsorted PBMC DNA on ten immunoSEQ deep assay plates. Sequencing used immunoSEQ multiplex PCR; TCRdb keeps in-frame clones, though not all of them. The table lists about 520,000 clones, approximately 80% of them singletons. This chain links TRBV5-1 with TRBJ2-5, with D maybe TRBD2 (5 bases). Sequencing was performed on PBMCs. This receptor was obtained from a woman in her thirties or forties in good health. Some clones in this sample may be carry-over from other donors' samples. This CDR3 reads CASSSITDSPGETQYF. In DNA, the CDR3 is TGCGCCAGCAGCTCAATCACCGACTCCCCGGGGGAGACCCAGTACTTC. Filled out from reference TRBV5-1 and TRBJ2-5, the complete variable domain reads KAGVTQTPRYLIKTRGQQVTLSCSPISGHRSVSWYQQTPGQGLQFLFEYFSETQRNKGNFPGRFSGRQFSNSRSEMNVSTLELGDSALYLCASSSITDSPGETQYFGPGTRLLVL.